This T cell receptor (beta chain) was captured by sequencing in a study of identical twins. TCRdb ran MiXCR on the 5' RACE reads and lists one entry per CDR3 protein. The sample consists of around 550,000 distinct CDR3 sequences, 13% to 15% of them appearing once. Germline CDR1 reads SGHRS; CDR2 reads YFSETQ. V lost 9 bases to trimming and J lost 11 bases, with 28 bases between them. The CDR3 covers 15 residues. The sample was also linked to a second study, of yellow fever vaccine responses in identical twins.

The TCR sequence derives from a woman aged 18-30 years in good health. The chain employs TRBV5-1 and TRBJ2-3; D perhaps matches TRBD1 (6 bases). The sample was CD4+ T cells sorted from blood. CDR3 residues: CATADSSFSQEGQYF. The CDR3 bases are TGCGCCACCGCGGACAGCTCCTTTTCTCAAGAAGGGCAGTATTTT.